This T cell receptor (beta chain) was recovered during a study of control samples from healthy donors and cancer patients. TCRdb's table, derived via immunoSEQ multiplex PCR, lists solely in-frame clones and lacks some. The table lists roughly 27,000 clones, approximately 90% of them singletons, with around 15% in the top ten. Trimming took off 5 bases at V and 1 base at J, with 14 bases between the two ends. From germline, CDR1 is SGHVS and CDR2 FNYEAQ. This CDR3 is built from 15 residues. Sequencing input: PBMCs. The chain employs TRBV7-6 and TRBJ1-1; no reliable D call. The TCR comes from a man aged 50 to 59 with lung cancer. The CDR3 nucleotides read TGTGCCAGCAGCGTTCGGCACGGGGAGAACACTGAAGCTTTCTTT. It specifies CASSVRHGENTEAFF.